Listed below are T cell receptor beta chains from one sample, sequenced in a study of blood T cell repertoires in COVID-19. Using immunoSEQ multiplex PCR, the repertoire was profiled, and TCRdb retains in-frame clones only, with some absent. The data show about 240,000 clones, under 85% seen once. Material: peripheral blood. The receptors were sampled from a man aged 25 to 40 who had recovered from COVID-19. CDR3s include the opening cysteine and the closing phenylalanine or tryptophan. A D gene is named only where the DNA matches it firmly. Some rows mark clone size as missing; the rest say once, few, many or name a class of expanded clone.

j_call cdr3_length d_call v_call clone_size cdr3_nt cdr3_aa
TRBJ2-1 15 TRBD2 TRBV6-6 . TGTGCCAGCAGGCAACTAGCGGGGCAGTGGAATGAGCAGTTCTTC CASRQLAGQWNEQFF
TRBJ2-2 15 TRBD1 TRBV6-4 . TGTGCCAGCAGAGACGGGACAGGGGACACCGGGGAGCTGTTTTTT CASRDGTGDTGELFF
TRBJ2-7 15 TRBD1 TRBV18 . TGTGCCAGCTCAACACCTACAGGGGTTTCCTACGAGCAGTACTTC CASSTPTGVSYEQYF
TRBJ1-5 14 . TRBV7-6 . TGTGCCAGCAGCTTAACAGGCCCTCGGGCGCCCCAGCATTTT CASSLTGPRAPQHF
TRBJ1-5 18 . TRBV3-1/TRBV3-2 . TGTGCCAGCAGCGATTCCCGTGGCAGGGCCTTTAACAATCAGCCCCAGCATTTT CASSDSRGRAFNNQPQHF
TRBJ2-2 13 . TRBV6-5 . . CASSTSGGRKLFF
TRBJ2-5 16 TRBD2 TRBV3-1/TRBV3-2 . TGTGCCAGCGGCAACCCGACTAGCGGGGGTCAAGAGACCCAGTACTTC CASGNPTSGGQETQYF
TRBJ1-2 14 TRBD1 TRBV28 . TGTGCCAGCAGTTTACTTTCAAATGGACAGGGCTTTACCTTC CASSLLSNGQGFTF
TRBJ1-2 18 TRBD1 TRBV27 once TGTGCCAGCAGTTTAGAATCGGACAGGTGGGTTTCTAACTATGGCTACACCTTC CASSLESDRWVSNYGYTF
TRBJ2-1 15 . TRBV10-2 . TGCGCCAGCAGTGAGTCAAGCGGCTCCTACAATGAGCAGTTCTTC CASSESSGSYNEQFF
TRBJ1-5 15 TRBD1 TRBV5-1 . TGCGCCAGCAGCTTGGAAGGGGGCGGCAATCAGCCCCAGCATTTT CASSLEGGGNQPQHF
TRBJ2-2 14 . TRBV11-2 . TGTGCCAGCAGCTCTCTAAAGCGGACCGGGGAGCTGTTTTTT CASSSLKRTGELFF
TRBJ1-1 15 . TRBV4-1 . TGCGCCAGCAGCCAAGCACGGGGATCTAACACTGAAGCTTTCTTT CASSQARGSNTEAFF
TRBJ2-2 16 . TRBV11-1 . TGTGCCAGCTCACCAGGACAGCAATCGAACACCGGGGAGCTGTTTTTT CASSPGQQSNTGELFF
TRBJ1-4 15 . TRBV3-1/TRBV3-2 . TGTGCCAGCAGCCAGAGCTCGCGTCGGGGGGAAAAACTGTTTTTT CASSQSSRRGEKLFF
TRBJ1-5 12 . TRBV16 . TGTGCCAGCAGCCAACAGGATCAGCCCCAGCATTTT CASSQQDQPQHF
TRBJ1-3 16 . TRBV7-8 . TGTGCCAGCAGCTTGCCACCAGGTCTTGTCGGAAACACCATATATTTT CASSLPPGLVGNTIYF
TRBJ1-2 15 . TRBV3-1/TRBV3-2 few TGTGCCAGCAGCCTAGGGGCGGCGTATAACTATGGCTACACCTTC CASSLGAAYNYGYTF
TRBJ2-1 16 . TRBV3-1/TRBV3-2 once TGTGCCAGCACCCCTACTCGGGATTCAGTATACAATGAGCAGTTCTTC CASTPTRDSVYNEQFF
TRBJ2-7 14 TRBD1 TRBV10-3 . TGTGCCATCAGTGATGGGACAGGGGCGGGAGAGCAGTACTTC CAISDGTGAGEQYF
TRBJ1-6 13 . TRBV2 . TGTGCCAGCAGGGAGGCGTGGAATTCACCCCTCCACTTT CASREAWNSPLHF
TRBJ1-1 14 TRBD1 TRBV6-5 . TGTGCCAGCAGTCCGACAGGGGGGGGGACTGAAGCTTTCTTT CASSPTGGGTEAFF
TRBJ2-5 15 TRBD2 TRBV3-1/TRBV3-2 . TGTGCCAGCAACCTCTTAGCGGGGCGCCAAGAGACCCAGTACTTC CASNLLAGRQETQYF
TRBJ1-1 14 . TRBV7-9 . TGTGCCAGCAGCCGCGGGCAGGAGGACCCTGAAGCTTTCTTT CASSRGQEDPEAFF
TRBJ2-7 15 TRBD1 TRBV18 . TGTGCCAGCTCACCGGCACAGGGGAACTCCTACGAGCAGTACTTC CASSPAQGNSYEQYF
TRBJ1-1 16 . TRBV10-3 . TGTGCCATCATGGCAGGGAGGATATCCGCGAACACTGAAGCTTTCTTT CAIMAGRISANTEAFF
TRBJ1-2 15 . TRBV4-2 . TGTGCCAGCAGCCAAGATCCAGGGGCTGTTGTTGGCTACACCTTC CASSQDPGAVVGYTF
TRBJ1-4 14 . TRBV6-5 . TGTGCCAGCAGGCCTGGGCCAGACAGTGAAAAACTGTTTTTT CASRPGPDSEKLFF
TRBJ1-1 13 . TRBV29-1 . TGCAGCGTTGGACAGTTTAGGAACACTGAAGCTTTCTTT CSVGQFRNTEAFF
TRBJ2-5 15 . TRBV18 once TGTGCCAGCTCACCTCCCGGGGGAAGGGACGAGACCCAGTACTTC CASSPPGGRDETQYF
TRBJ1-5 15 . TRBV28 . TGTGCCAGCAGTCTGCGACAGATCCGCAATCAGCCCCAGCATTTT CASSLRQIRNQPQHF
TRBJ2-5 15 . TRBV11-2 . TGTGCCAGCAGCTTAGGGTGGGGCAGTAAAGAGACCCAGTACTTC CASSLGWGSKETQYF
TRBJ2-3 13 . TRBV12-3/TRBV12-4 . TGTGCCAGCACCCCTGGGTTGACGGGTACGCAGTATTTT CASTPGLTGTQYF